Given below is one TCR beta chain in context. Germline trimming cut 3 bases from V and 7 bases from J; bases unmatched to any gene: 9. The CDR3 loop spans 15 amino acids. Germline-derived CDR1 and CDR2 are SGHNT and YENEEA. In the original analysis: Estimation of nucleated cell counts relied on the amplification of reference gene primers. Data came from immunoSEQ multiplex PCR; TCRdb stores just in-frame clones and leaves some out. V, J and clone size are taken as reported in that table, and D and trimming were inferred from the DNA itself. The sample yields 37,000 or so clones, under 90% seen once. The sample belongs to a study of blood T cell repertoires in COVID-19. Study-level information: Whether acute or convalescent, the COVID-19 samples came from the United States, Italy and Spain. From T cells, B-cell-depleted T cells, or PBMCs came the material, which was cDNA or gDNA.

The chain has TRBV11-3 and TRBJ2-1; 7 bases are a match to TRBD2. Sequenced input: peripheral blood. The TCR was taken from a human donor in a cohort sampled during active COVID-19. The CDR3 protein is CASSLAGVGENEQFF. The CDR3 nucleotides are TGTGCCAGCAGCTTGGCGGGAGTAGGGGAGAATGAGCAGTTCTTC. Full variable domain (rest looked up from reference TRBV11-3 and TRBJ2-1): EAGVVQSPRYKIIEKKQPVAFWCNPISGHNTLYWYLQNLGQGPELLIRYENEEAVDDSQLPKDRFSAERLKGVDSTLKIQPAELGDSAVYLCASSLAGVGENEQFFGPGTRLTVL.